This T cell receptor beta chain was recovered during a study of blood T cell repertoires in COVID-19. Study as a whole: Samples taken during acute and convalescent COVID-19 were collected in the United States, Italy and Spain. Sources were T cells, B-cell-depleted T cells, or PBMCs; the material itself was cDNA or gDNA.

Germline assignment: CDR1 SGHVS and CDR2 FNYEAQ. V dropped 2 bases and J dropped 0 bases, with 10 bases sitting between them. This CDR3 comprises 16 residues. Individuals drawn from around 25 US areas were roughly 18 to 100 years old. In the source study's methods: How many nucleated cells were present was estimated from reference gene primer amplification. Profiled with immunoSEQ multiplex PCR; TCRdb holds only in-frame clones, not every one. V and J calls plus clone size are reproduced from that table; the DNA served to infer D and trimming. The sample includes over 120,000 clones, 60% to 80% of them seen just once.

The sample was PBMCs or T cells enriched from blood (not recorded which). The chain is built from TRBV7-6 and TRBJ2-2; possible D gene TRBD1, 6 bases. The receptor comes from a woman aged 50 to 60 who had recovered from COVID-19. The chain's CDR3 is CASSLSAGANTGELFF. The CDR3, as DNA: TGTGCCAGCAGCTTATCGGCAGGGGCGAACACCGGGGAGCTGTTTTTT.